These 16 T cell receptor beta chains came from one sample sequenced in a study of T cells after yellow fever vaccination. TCRdb fed the 5' RACE reads into MiXCR, producing one record per CDR3 protein. Counted here are 250,000 or so distinct CDR3 sequences, around 3.5% occurring once; the ten biggest clones make up around 19%. Material: PBMCs, obtained 15 days after the yellow fever booster vaccination. The receptors shown here come from a man aged 18-30 years who received the YFV17D yellow fever vaccine.

In its sample, this clonotype was seen many times. The chain joins TRBV15 to TRBJ2-1, with 7 bases that match TRBD2. CDR3 length equals 12 residues. With V trimmed by 9 bases and J by 7 bases, 6 bases remained unmatched. CDR1 and CDR2 (germline): LNHNV, YYDKDF (reference sequence). For the CDR3, the DNA is TGTGCCACGCGGGGGTTGTCAAATGAGCAGTTCTTC. Translating it yields CATRGLSNEQFF.

The chain recombines TRBV20-1 with TRBJ2-3, with 7 bases fitting TRBD2. The CDR3 is 16 residues long. V trimming: 4 bases; J trimming: 2 bases; junction bases outside the gene matches: 12. Germline CDR1 is DFQATT and CDR2 is SNEGSKA (reference sequence). DNA for the CDR3: TGCAGTGCTACCACAGAGGGACGGGGGGACACAGATACGCAGTATTTT. The encoded protein is CSATTEGRGDTDTQYF.

Many counts were recorded for this clonotype. This chain connects TRBV5-4 to TRBJ1-6; D is uncertain. Germline-derived CDR1 and CDR2 are SGHNT and YYREEE (reference sequence). The CDR3 is 15 amino acids. Between the trimmed V and J ends, which lost 0 bases and 10 bases, there was a span of 14 bases. The chain's CDR3 is CASSLGIGQESPLHF. The CDR3 nucleotides are TGTGCCAGCAGCTTGGGGATCGGGCAGGAGTCACCCCTCCACTTT.

In this sample, this clonotype turned up many times. The chain employs TRBV27 and TRBJ1-1, with 9 bases fitting TRBD1. The junction had 6 bases not matched to a gene; V was cut back by 8 bases and J by 5 bases. CDR3 length: 13 amino acids. Germline assignment: CDR1 MNHEY and CDR2 SMNVEV (reference sequence). In DNA, the CDR3 is TGTGCCAGCCGGGGGACAGGGAAGACTGAAGCTTTCTTT. Translation: CASRGTGKTEAFF.

At least ten counts were recorded for this clonotype. The V and J genes are TRBV5-1 and TRBJ2-1; the D gene could be TRBD1 or TRBD2 (6 bases each). The V end was cut by 1 base, the J end by 5 bases, with 13 bases between. Germline V gene lookup returns CDR1 SGHRS and CDR2 YFSETQ. The length of the CDR3 is 15 residues. The CDR3 sequence: CASSLIRGLDNEQFF. The CDR3 region has the DNA TGCGCCAGCAGCTTGATCAGGGGACTTGACAATGAGCAGTTCTTC. Looking up the rest from reference TRBV5-1 and TRBJ2-1 gives the full variable domain: KAGVTQTPRYLIKTRGQQVTLSCSPISGHRSVSWYQQTPGQGLQFLFEYFSETQRNKGNFPGRFSGRQFSNSRSEMNVSTLELGDSALYLCASSLIRGLDNEQFFGPGTRLTVL.

The chain joins TRBV6-2 or TRBV6-3 to TRBJ1-5; D is ambiguous. The ends were cut back, 6 bases at V and 4 bases at J, with 7 bases in the middle. The CDR3 is 12 residues long. Looked up from germline, CDR1 is MNHEY and CDR2 is SVGEGT. The CDR3 region has the DNA TGTGCCAGCAGACTGCCGAATCAGCCCCAGCATTTT. It yields the protein CASRLPNQPQHF.

This clonotype was counted ten times or more. The CDR3 protein is CASSPRAGGRYEQYV. The DNA for the CDR3 is TGTGCCAGTAGTCCGAGGGCAGGGGGCCGCTACGAGCAGTACGTC. This rearrangement joins TRBV19 to TRBJ2-7, with 8 positions matching TRBD1. Trimming removed 5 bases from V and 3 bases from J; junction bases left unmatched: 9. CDR3 size: 15 residues. Germline CDR1 reads LNHDA; CDR2 reads SQIVND (reference sequence).

The J gene is TRBJ2-5, the V gene TRBV7-7; 7 nucleotides match TRBD1. From germline, CDR1 is SSHAT and CDR2 FNYEAQ (reference sequence). The ends lost 5 bases at V and 2 bases at J; junction bases unmatched: 8. This CDR3 is built from 15 residues. As DNA, the CDR3 is TGTGCCAGCAGCCAGCAGCCGGGACAGCAAGAGACCCAGTACTTC. Protein sequence: CASSQQPGQQETQYF.

This clonotype was observed many times. The V and J genes are TRBV7-2 and TRBJ2-3; no clear D. With 3 bases removed from V and 4 bases from J, the gap between germline ends came to 5 bases. The CDR3 has 12 amino acids. Germline lookup yields CDR1 SGHTA and CDR2 FQGNSA. CDR3 sequence (DNA): TGTGCCAGCAGCTTCCCCCCAGATACGCAGTATTTT. Its translation is CASSFPPDTQYF.

In this sample, this clonotype turned up a few times. The gene calls are TRBV14 and TRBJ1-1; maybe TRBD1 (5 bases). V lost 5 bases and J 5 bases, leaving 15 bases between the germline ends. This CDR3 comprises 14 residues. Germline values: CDR1 SGHDN, CDR2 FVKESK. Here the CDR3 DNA reads TGTGCCAGCAGCAATCTCGGGGGGAGTACTGAAGCTTTCTTT. It is translated as CASSNLGGSTEAFF.

The V call is TRBV7-2, the J call TRBJ1-5; a possible D gene is TRBD1 (6 bases). Germline V gene sequence: CDR1 SGHTA, CDR2 FQGNSA. Trimming took 5 bases from V and 0 from J, leaving 26 bases between them. The CDR3 totals 20 residues. CDR3 protein: CASSQTGDKGGGYSNQPQHF. CDR3 coding DNA: TGTGCCAGCAGCCAGACGGGGGACAAAGGCGGGGGATATAGCAATCAGCCCCAGCATTTT. Complete variable domain (other parts from reference TRBV7-2 and TRBJ1-5): GAGVSQSPSNKVTEKGKDVELRCDPISGHTALYWYRQSLGQGLEFLIYFQGNSAPDKSGLPSDRFSAERTGGSVSTLTIQRTQQEDSAVYLCASSQTGDKGGGYSNQPQHFGDGTRLSIL.

This clonotype was seen repeatedly, ten times or more. The rearrangement links TRBV7-9 to TRBJ2-7; 9 nucleotides match TRBD1. Germline CDR1 reads SEHNR; CDR2 reads FQNEAQ (reference sequence). With V trimmed by 6 bases and J by 2 bases, 8 bases remained unmatched. There are 15 residues in the CDR3. Here the CDR3 DNA reads TGTGCCAGCAGTCCCCGGGACAGGGATACCTACGAGCAGTACTTC. It specifies CASSPRDRDTYEQYF.

At least ten counts were recorded for this clonotype. The V gene is TRBV5-1, the J gene TRBJ2-2, with D unclear. V lost 6 bases and J lost 3, with 12 bases in between. The CDR3 covers 14 residues. Per germline, CDR1 SGHRS and CDR2 YFSETQ. CDR3 region: CASTTGEDTGELFF. The CDR3 nucleotides read TGCGCCAGCACGACGGGCGAAGACACCGGGGAGCTGTTTTTT.

This clonotype came up many times. The chain combines TRBV28 with TRBJ2-7; weak D call: TRBD2 (5 bases). Germline-derived CDR1 and CDR2 are MDHEN and SYDVKM. V gave up 5 bases and J gave up 2 bases, with 16 bases separating them. CDR3 length: 15 residues. The CDR3 DNA reads TGTGCCAGCAGTCCCCGTGGGAGAGGGACCTACGAGCAGTACGTC. Protein sequence: CASSPRGRGTYEQYV.

This clonotype was picked up many times. This chain connects TRBV23-1 to TRBJ2-7; TRBD1 agrees at 9 bases. TRBV23-1 is labeled an ORF, and its function is uncertain. The CDR3 runs 15 residues. The V and J ends lost 6 bases and 2 bases, in that order; junction bases with no gene match: 8. This CDR3 is CASRGRRDRAYEQYV. The CDR3 DNA reads as TGCGCCAGCAGAGGCCGAAGGGACAGGGCCTACGAGCAGTACGTC.

The sample holds many counts of this clonotype. This chain joins TRBV4-3 and TRBJ2-5; D call uncertain. Trimming cost V 5 bases and J 2 bases, with 9 bases left between them. The CDR3 sequence is 13 residues long. Germline assignment: CDR1 LGHNA and CDR2 YSLEER. The CDR3 sequence is CASSRARQETQYF. Written as DNA, the CDR3 is TGCGCCAGCAGCAGAGCGAGACAAGAGACCCAGTACTTC.